The next 15 T cell receptor beta chains were all read from a single sample in a study of T-cell reconstitution after alpha-beta-depleted transplantation in children (dated by TCRdb to the mid-2010s). The method behind the library was PCR. Instrument used: Illumina HiSeq 2500. TCR libraries were prepared with molecular barcoding, using unique molecular identifiers to normalize TCRbeta repertoire quantification. The public sequencing data were trimmed at Q25 with fastp and processed into clonotypes with MiXCR by TCRdb, which kept only in-frame beta chains. All rows with the same CDR3 protein become a single entry with the most common DNA and genes. The sample profile shows some 840,000 distinct CDR3 sequences; roughly 15% of them were found once. The ten most abundant clones make up approximately 5% of the sample. The intended sense of this specimen's treatment or condition label: allogeneic hematopoietic cell transplantation with graft depleted of TCRalphabeta T cells and CD19 B cells.

Here the sequenced sample was PBMCs, mostly from graft donor cells, taken 360 days after TCRalphabeta/CD19-depleted stem cell transplant. Receptors were obtained from a male patient younger than 18 who had a stem cell transplant for acute lymphoblastic leukemia, so the T cells may come from the graft donor.

This clonotype was observed a handful of times. The chain couples TRBV12-5 to TRBJ2-7; 15 bases match TRBD2. V shed 6 bases, J shed 2 bases, and the junction held 5 bases outside the gene matches. Per the germline V gene, CDR1 is LGHNT and CDR2 is FRNRAP. The CDR3 is made up of 16 amino acids. The CDR3: CASGPGLAGGPYEQYF. CDR3 nucleotide sequence: TGTGCTAGTGGCCCAGGACTAGCGGGAGGGCCCTACGAGCAGTACTTC. The whole variable domain, filled in from reference TRBV12-5 and TRBJ2-7, reads DARVTQTPRHKVTEMGQEVTMRCQPILGHNTVFWYRQTMMQGLELLAYFRNRAPLDDSGMPKDRFSAEMPDATLATLKIQPSEPRDSAVYFCASGPGLAGGPYEQYFGPGTRLTVT.

V gene TRBV3-1 combines with J gene TRBJ2-4; 10 bases line up with TRBD2. V gave up 1 base and J gave up 2 bases; unmatched junction bases: 11. The CDR3 is 19 residues long. Germline CDR1 is LGHDT and CDR2 is YNNKEL (reference sequence). CDR3 sequence (DNA): TGTGCCAGCAGCCAAGTTCTAGCGGGAGAAGTGTATTCCAAAAACATTCAGTACTTC. Its protein product is CASSQVLAGEVYSKNIQYF. Full variable domain (rest looked up from reference TRBV3-1 and TRBJ2-4): DTAVSQTPKYLVTQMGNDKSIKCEQNLGHDTMYWYKQDSKKFLKIMFSYNNKELIINETVPNRFSPKSPDKAHLNLHINSLELGDSAVYFCASSQVLAGEVYSKNIQYFGAGTRLSVL.

This clonotype was counted only a few times. The V and J genes are TRBV9 and TRBJ2-4; 7 nucleotides line up with TRBD1. The V and J ends lost 4 bases and 0 bases, in that order; junction bases with no gene match: 13. Germline-derived CDR1 and CDR2 are SGDLS and YYNGEE. The CDR3 sequence is 18 residues long. The CDR3 sequence: CASSRDHRGSLAKNIQYF. CDR3 DNA: TGTGCCAGCAGCCGGGACCACAGGGGCTCTCTAGCCAAAAACATTCAGTACTTC. Complete variable domain (other parts from reference TRBV9 and TRBJ2-4): DSGVTQTPKHLITATGQRVTLRCSPRSGDLSVYWYQQSLDQGLQFLIQYYNGEERAKGNILERFSAQQFPDLHSELNLSSLELGDSALYFCASSRDHRGSLAKNIQYFGAGTRLSVL.

The V call is TRBV28, the J call TRBJ1-3; no clear D gene. Germline loops: CDR1 MDHEN, CDR2 SYDVKM. This CDR3 comprises 14 residues. Trimming cost V 2 bases and J 0 bases, with 5 bases left between them. The CDR3 coding sequence is TGTGCCAGCAGTTTAGCGCACTCTGGAAACACCATATATTTT. This encodes CASSLAHSGNTIYF. Full variable domain (remainder filled in from reference TRBV28 and TRBJ1-3): DVKVTQSSRYLVKRTGEKVFLECVQDMDHENMFWYRQDPGLGLRLIYFSYDVKMKEKGDIPEGYSVSREKKERFSLILESASTNQTSMYLCASSLAHSGNTIYFGEGSWLTVV.

This clonotype was seen more than once but under ten times. The rearrangement joins TRBV11-2 to TRBJ2-1; D is undetermined. The CDR3 loop spans 13 amino acids. Trimming cost V 3 bases and J 5 bases, with 8 bases left between them. The germline V gene has CDR1 SGHAT and CDR2 FQNNGV. The CDR3 here is CASSFTEHNEQFF. The DNA for the CDR3 is TGTGCCAGCAGCTTCACGGAGCACAATGAGCAGTTCTTC.

This chain links TRBV20-1 with TRBJ2-1; the match to TRBD2 covers 15 bases. Germline lookup yields CDR1 DFQATT and CDR2 SNEGSKA (reference sequence). The CDR3 is made up of 16 amino acids. The V gene end was trimmed by 2 bases and the J gene end by 6 bases; junction bases not matched to a gene: 5. The CDR3 region is CSARKGGLAGGNEQFF. As DNA, the CDR3 is TGCAGTGCTAGAAAAGGGGGACTAGCGGGAGGCAATGAGCAGTTCTTC.

The table lists this clonotype with many counts. In nucleotides, the CDR3 is TGCGCCAGCAGCCAGTCTATCCTAGTCCCCCCTTCCTACAATGAGCAGTTCTTC. It yields the protein CASSQSILVPPSYNEQFF. This chain uses TRBV4-1 with TRBJ2-1; no clear D. V was clipped by 3 bases and J by 1 base, with 19 bases between them. This CDR3 has 18 residues. Germline CDR1 and CDR2: MGHRA and YSYEKL.

The table lists this clonotype with a few counts. V gene TRBV5-1 combines with J gene TRBJ2-7, with D perhaps being TRBD1 or TRBD2 (6 bases each). From germline, CDR1 is SGHRS and CDR2 YFSETQ. This CDR3 contains 17 residues. V lost 0 bases and J lost 5, with 21 bases in between. DNA of the CDR3: TGCGCCAGCAGCTTGGCTCCCAGGGGCGGGGATCGGCACGAGCAGTACTTC. Amino acid sequence: CASSLAPRGGDRHEQYF.

This chain uses TRBV11-2 with TRBJ2-5, with TRBD2 matching 7 bases. J lost 2 bases, V lost 2 bases, and 11 bases had no gene match. This CDR3 is built from 17 residues. The germline gives CDR1 SGHAT, CDR2 FQNNGV. DNA for the CDR3: TGTGCCAGCAGCTTACGGCCCAGGGCTAGCGGACAAGAGACCCAGTACTTC. Translating gives CASSLRPRASGQETQYF.

In its sample, this clonotype was seen once. The J gene is TRBJ2-3, the V gene TRBV5-4; possibly TRBD2 for D (6 bases). This CDR3 spans 15 amino acids. Trimming removed 2 bases from V and 5 bases from J, with 15 bases in between. In germline, CDR1 is SGHNT, CDR2 YYREEE (reference sequence). CDR3 protein: CASSFGRLVRDTQYF. In nucleotides, the CDR3 is TGTGCCAGCAGCTTTGGCCGACTAGTTAGAGATACGCAGTATTTT. Full variable domain (outside the CDR3, taken from reference TRBV5-4 and TRBJ2-3): ETGVTQSPTHLIKTRGQQVTLRCSSQSGHNTVSWYQQALGQGPQFIFQYYREEENGRGNFPPRFSGLQFPNYSSELNVNALELDDSALYLCASSFGRLVRDTQYFGPGTRLTVL.

The V call is TRBV11-1, the J call TRBJ2-4; 7 bases align to TRBD1. With V trimmed by 5 bases and J by 0 bases, 16 bases remained unmatched. CDR1 is SGHAT and CDR2 is FQDESV in the germline V gene (reference sequence). This CDR3 contains 19 residues. CDR3 bases: TGTGCCAGCAGCACTCCCTCGGGACAGCTATCTCTAGCCAAAAACATTCAGTACTTC. It yields the protein CASSTPSGQLSLAKNIQYF.

This clonotype came up many times. The chain combines TRBV6-1 with TRBJ2-6; either TRBD1 or TRBD2 may supply D (5 bases each). In germline, CDR1 is MNHNS, CDR2 SASEGT. Trimming stripped 1 base from V and 4 bases from J, with 8 bases between. This CDR3 region has 15 residues. CDR3 in amino acids: CASSEGGSGANVLTF. The CDR3 DNA is TGTGCCAGCAGTGAAGGGGGGAGCGGGGCCAACGTCCTGACTTTC.

The chain combines TRBV5-3 with TRBJ2-3; 7 bases are a match to TRBD2. TRBV5-3 is placed among ORFs of uncertain function. The CDR3 contains 17 residues. Unmatched junction bases numbered 18, after V lost 9 bases and J lost 2 bases. The CDR3 protein is CAMSLGLLAVITDTQYF. The CDR3 nucleotides are TGTGCCATGAGCTTGGGGCTCCTAGCGGTGATCACAGATACGCAGTATTTT.

This clonotype has ten or more counts. The rearrangement links TRBV6-5 to TRBJ2-3; 7 bases are shared with TRBD2. Germline V gene lookup returns CDR1 MNHEY and CDR2 SVGAGI. The CDR3 has 16 residues. J lost 3 bases, V lost 5 bases, and 11 bases had no gene match. This CDR3 reads CASSIGEGLFTDTQYF. CDR3 DNA sequence: TGTGCCAGCAGTATCGGGGAGGGCCTCTTTACAGATACGCAGTATTTT.

In this sample, this clonotype turned up a few times. This chain links TRBV5-1 with TRBJ2-7, with 8 bases that match TRBD2. In germline, CDR1 is SGHRS, CDR2 YFSETQ. The ends lost 0 bases at V and 3 bases at J; junction bases unmatched: 8. The CDR3 is made up of 16 amino acids. The CDR3 DNA reads as TGCGCCAGCAGCTTGGTCCCGGGAGGGCCCCTCTACGAGCAGTACTTC. Its protein product is CASSLVPGGPLYEQYF.